This T cell receptor beta chain was sequenced in a study of blood T cell repertoires in COVID-19. This clone came up once. TCRdb's copy holds only in-frame clones and misses some; the assay was immunoSEQ multiplex PCR. The sample has roughly 220,000 clones, roughly nine tenths seen once. Germline V gene sequence: CDR1 MGHRA, CDR2 YSYEKL. This CDR3 comprises 14 residues. Trimming took 0 bases from V and 2 from J, leaving 7 bases between them. The sample was PBMCs or T cells enriched from blood (not recorded which). This TCR came from a woman aged 25-40 years who had recovered from COVID-19. The chain employs TRBV4-1 and TRBJ1-2; D is possibly TRBD1 (6 bases). CDR3 coding DNA: TGCGCCAGCAGCCAAGAGGGACAAAACTATGGCTACACCTTC. Translated, it gives CASSQEGQNYGYTF.